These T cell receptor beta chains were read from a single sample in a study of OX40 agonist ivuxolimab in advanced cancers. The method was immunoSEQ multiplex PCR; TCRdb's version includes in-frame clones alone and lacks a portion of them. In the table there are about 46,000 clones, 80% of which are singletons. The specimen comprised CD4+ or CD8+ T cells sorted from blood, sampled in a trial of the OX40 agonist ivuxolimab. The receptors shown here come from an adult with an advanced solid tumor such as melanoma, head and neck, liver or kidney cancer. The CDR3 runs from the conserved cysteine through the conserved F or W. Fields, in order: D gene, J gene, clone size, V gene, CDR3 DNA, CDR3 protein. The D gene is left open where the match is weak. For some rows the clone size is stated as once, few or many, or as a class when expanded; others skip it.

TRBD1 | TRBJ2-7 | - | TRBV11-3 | TGTGCCAGCAGCAGGGGACAGAACAAGGGGCAGTACTTC | CASSRGQNKGQYF
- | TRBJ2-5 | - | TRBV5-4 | TGTGCCAGCAAGGAGGGGCGGTACCTTGAAGAGACCCAGTACTTC | CASKEGRYLEETQYF
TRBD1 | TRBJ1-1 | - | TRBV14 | TGTGCCAGCAGCCGACATTCGACAGGGGGCCTGAACACTGAAGCTTTCTTT | CASSRHSTGGLNTEAFF
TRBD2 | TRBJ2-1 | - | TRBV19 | TGTGCCAGTTGGAGCGGGAGGGATTCCTACAATGAGCAGTTCTTC | CASWSGRDSYNEQFF
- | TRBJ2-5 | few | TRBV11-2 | TGTGCCAGCAGATCCGGGACACAAGAGACCCAGTACTTC | CASRSGTQETQYF
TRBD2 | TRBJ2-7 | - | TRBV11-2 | TGTGCCAGCAGCTCCGGACTAGCGGGGGGCTACGAGCAGTACTTC | CASSSGLAGGYEQYF
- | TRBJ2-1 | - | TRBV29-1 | TGCAGCGTTGTCGGCGGAAACTCCTACAATGAGCAGTTCTTC | CSVVGGNSYNEQFF
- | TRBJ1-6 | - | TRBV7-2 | TGTGCCAGCAGCTTCAGGGGTCTCCATAATTCACCCCTCCACTTT | CASSFRGLHNSPLHF
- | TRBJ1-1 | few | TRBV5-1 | TGCGCCAGCAGCTTGTACGGTGCGAACACTGAAGCTTTCTTT | CASSLYGANTEAFF
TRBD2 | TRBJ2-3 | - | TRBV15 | TGTGCCACCAGCAGGAGGACTAGCGGTACAGATACGCAGTATTTT | CATSRRTSGTDTQYF
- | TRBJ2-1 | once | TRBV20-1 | TGCAGTGCCCAAGGAAATGAGCAGTTCTTC | CSAQGNEQFF
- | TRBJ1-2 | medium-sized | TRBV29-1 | TGCAGCGGATCCTTTACAGGGACGTTGGGCTACACCTTC | CSGSFTGTLGYTF
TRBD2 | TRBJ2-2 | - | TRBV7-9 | TGTGCCAGCAGCTTAGCGCAACTAGCGGACACCGGGGAGCTGTTTTTT | CASSLAQLADTGELFF
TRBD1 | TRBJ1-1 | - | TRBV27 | TGTGCCAGCAGACCTCCAGGGGGGCGGCTGAACACTGAAGCTTTCTTT | CASRPPGGRLNTEAFF
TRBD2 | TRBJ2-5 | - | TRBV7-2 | TGTGCCAGCAACACAGCGGGGGGGATAGAGACCCAGTACTTC | CASNTAGGIETQYF
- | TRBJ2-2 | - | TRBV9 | TGTGCCAGCAGCCCTTCTGGCGGAGCGAACACCGGGGAGCTGTTTTTT | CASSPSGGANTGELFF
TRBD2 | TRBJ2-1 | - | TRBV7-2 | TGTGCCAGCAGCTTCTGGACTAGCGGGAGTTTTTCCTACAATGAGCAGTTCTTC | CASSFWTSGSFSYNEQFF
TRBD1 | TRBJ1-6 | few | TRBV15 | TGTGCCACCAGCAGAGAGTACAGGGGGGCTAAAAATTCACCCCTCCACTTT | CATSREYRGAKNSPLHF
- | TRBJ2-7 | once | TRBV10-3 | TGTGCCATCAGTGCACAGGGCTACGAGCAGTACTTC | CAISAQGYEQYF
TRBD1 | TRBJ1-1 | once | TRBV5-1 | TGCGCCAGCAGCTTGGAGTCAGGGGGCTCCACTGAAGCTTTCTTT | CASSLESGGSTEAFF
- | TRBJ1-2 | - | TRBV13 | TGTGCCAGCAGCGACCCACAGGGTAGTAACTATGGCTACACCTTC | CASSDPQGSNYGYTF
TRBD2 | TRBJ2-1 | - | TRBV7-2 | TGTGCCAGCAGCCCAAGTAGCGGGGGTTCCAATGAGCAGTTCTTC | CASSPSSGGSNEQFF
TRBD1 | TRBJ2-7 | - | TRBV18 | TGTGCCAGCTCACCATTCGGGACAGGGAACTACGAGCAGTACTTC | CASSPFGTGNYEQYF
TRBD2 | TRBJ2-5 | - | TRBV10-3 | TGTGCCATCAGTGAGTCCTCCGGATTTTGGACTAGCGGCAAAGAGACCCAGTACTTC | CAISESSGFWTSGKETQYF
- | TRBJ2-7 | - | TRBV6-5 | TGTGCCAGCAGTTCCACTAGTTACGAGCAGTACTTC | CASSSTSYEQYF
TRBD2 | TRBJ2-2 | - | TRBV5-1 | TGCGCCAGCAGCTTGGATCCTAGCGGGACCACCGGGGAGCTGTTTTTT | CASSLDPSGTTGELFF
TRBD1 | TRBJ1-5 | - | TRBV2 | TGTGCCAGCAACAAACAGGGGGCCAGCAATCAGCCCCAGCATTTT | CASNKQGASNQPQHF
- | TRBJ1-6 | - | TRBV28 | TGTGCCAGCAGCTGGGTCGACAGGAAGGTACCTTCACCCCTCCACTTT | CASSWVDRKVPSPLHF
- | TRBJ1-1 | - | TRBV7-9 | TGTGCCAGCAGCGTTGACGGGAGGAACACTGAAGCTTTCTTT | CASSVDGRNTEAFF
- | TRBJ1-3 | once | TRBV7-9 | TGTGCCAGCAGCTTTACACCACCGGGAAACACCATATATTTT | CASSFTPPGNTIYF
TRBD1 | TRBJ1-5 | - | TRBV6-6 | TGTGCCAGCAGTTCTCAGGGGGGCCAGCCCCAGCATTTT | CASSSQGGQPQHF
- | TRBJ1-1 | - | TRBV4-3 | TGCGCCAGCAGCCAAGATGGCTTTGGGGGCACTGAAGCTTTCTTT | CASSQDGFGGTEAFF
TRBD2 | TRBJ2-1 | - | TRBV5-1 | TGCGCCAGCAGCCCGGGGACTAGCGGTTACAATGAGCAGTTCTTC | CASSPGTSGYNEQFF
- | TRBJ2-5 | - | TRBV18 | TGTGCCAGCTCACCAGCTCTAAGCGGAGAGACCCAGTACTTC | CASSPALSGETQYF
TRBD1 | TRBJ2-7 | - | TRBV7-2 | TGTGCCAGCAGCTTAGCCCCGGACAGGAGCTCCTACGAGCAGTACTTC | CASSLAPDRSSYEQYF
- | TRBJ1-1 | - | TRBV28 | TGTGCCAGCAGCTTCTGGAACACTGAAGCTTTCTTT | CASSFWNTEAFF
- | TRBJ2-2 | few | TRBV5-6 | TGTGCCAGCAGCTTGTTGTTCGGTAGCGGGCTGTTTTTT | CASSLLFGSGLFF
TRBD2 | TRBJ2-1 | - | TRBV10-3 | TGTGCCATCAGAGGGTCCGGGACTAGCGGGCCGAGCTCCTACAATGAGCAGTTCTTC | CAIRGSGTSGPSSYNEQFF
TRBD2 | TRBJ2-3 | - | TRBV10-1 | TGCGCCAGCAGTGAGGGACTAGCGGGAGGTACAGATACGCAGTATTTT | CASSEGLAGGTDTQYF
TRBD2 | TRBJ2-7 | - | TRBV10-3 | TGTGCCATCAGTGAGCTAGCGGGTTCCTCCTACGAGCAGTACTTC | CAISELAGSSYEQYF
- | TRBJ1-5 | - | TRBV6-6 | TGTGCCAGCAGTTACCGGGGTACCAGAAGCAATCAGCCCCAGCATTTT | CASSYRGTRSNQPQHF
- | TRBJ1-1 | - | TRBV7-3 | TGTGCCAGCAGCTCCTCCATGAACACTGAAGCTTTCTTT | CASSSSMNTEAFF
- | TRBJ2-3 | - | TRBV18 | TGTGCCAGCTCACCAAACTTGGGGACTTCGGGGTATTTT | CASSPNLGTSGYF
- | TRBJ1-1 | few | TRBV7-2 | TGTGCCAGCAGCCTTCAGGGGAACACTGAAGCTTTCTTT | CASSLQGNTEAFF
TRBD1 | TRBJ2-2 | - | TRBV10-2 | TGCGCCAGCACCGGGACAGGGGCCGGGGAGCTGTTTTTT | CASTGTGAGELFF
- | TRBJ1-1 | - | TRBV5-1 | TGCGCCAGCAGCCCTTCGGGGCAGGGAGAAGCTTTCTTT | CASSPSGQGEAFF
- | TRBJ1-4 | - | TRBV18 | TGTGCCAGCTCCCCCTGGGGCGGAACTAATGAAAAACTGTTTTTT | CASSPWGGTNEKLFF
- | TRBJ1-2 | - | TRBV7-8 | TGTGCCAGCAGCTTAGAGTTAGGGATCTATGGCTACACCTTC | CASSLELGIYGYTF
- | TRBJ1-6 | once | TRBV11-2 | TGTGCCAGCAGTCCCCCCGGGCGGGTTTCACCCCTCCACTTT | CASSPPGRVSPLHF
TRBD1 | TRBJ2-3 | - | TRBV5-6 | TGTGCCAGCAGCACGACCGGGACAGGGGTAACAGATACGCAGTATTTT | CASSTTGTGVTDTQYF
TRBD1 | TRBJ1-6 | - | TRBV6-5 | TGTGCCAGCAGTTACTCGACAGGGGGCTCTAATTCACCCCTCCACTTT | CASSYSTGGSNSPLHF
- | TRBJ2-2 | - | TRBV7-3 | TGTGCCAGCAGCCCGCAGGGGAACACCGGGGAGCTGTTTTTT | CASSPQGNTGELFF
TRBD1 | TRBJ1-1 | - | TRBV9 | TGTGCCAGCAGCACCCGGACAGGGGAAGCTTTCTTT | CASSTRTGEAFF
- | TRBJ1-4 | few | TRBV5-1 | TGCGCCAGCAGCAGTGGGGGAGCAACTAATGAAAAACTGTTTTTT | CASSSGGATNEKLFF
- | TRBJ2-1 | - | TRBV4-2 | TGTGCCAGCAGCCGAGGGACATCCCCCTCCTACAATGAGCAGTTCTTC | CASSRGTSPSYNEQFF
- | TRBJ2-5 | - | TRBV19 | TGTGCCAGTAGTATAGATCGAGGCGGCGTAGGCGCCCAGTACTTC | CASSIDRGGVGAQYF
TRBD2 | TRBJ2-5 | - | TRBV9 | TGTGCCAGCAGCGTAGGGAGTAGCGGGGGTAGTAGGGAGACCCAGTACTTC | CASSVGSSGGSRETQYF
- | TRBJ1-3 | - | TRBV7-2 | TGTGCCAGCAGCTTAAGTGGGGGGATCTCTGGAAACACCATATATTTT | CASSLSGGISGNTIYF
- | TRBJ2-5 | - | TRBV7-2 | TGTGCCAGCAGCTCGATGTTACAAGAGACCCAGTACTTC | CASSSMLQETQYF